Presented here are 7 T cell receptor beta chains from one specimen sequenced in a study of cytotoxic CD8 clonotypes in ibrutinib-treated CLL. Produced via immunoSEQ multiplex PCR; TCRdb's table is partial and in-frame only. The table lists 52,000 or so clones, 54% of them singletons. This sample comprised PBMCs, obtained at disease progression, from a patient treated with ibrutinib. These receptors originate from a human donor with chronic lymphocytic leukemia.

In its sample, this clone was seen a few times. The chain is built from TRBV28 and TRBJ2-7; 9 nucleotides agree with TRBD2. Germline V gene sequence: CDR1 MDHEN, CDR2 SYDVKM. V gave up 6 bases and J gave up 4 bases; unmatched junction bases: 4. The CDR3 loop spans 13 amino acids. Here the CDR3 DNA reads TGTGCCAGCAGGCCAGCGGGAGGTTACGAGCAGTACTTC. It codes for CASRPAGGYEQYF.

This sequence joins TRBV27 and TRBJ1-4; the D is unclear. From germline, CDR1 is MNHEY and CDR2 SMNVEV (reference sequence). Deletions cut 2 bases from V and 7 bases from J, with 8 bases between. This CDR3 region has 13 residues. Written as DNA, the CDR3 is TGTGCCAGCAGTTTAACGGGATTTGAAAAACTGTTTTTT. Its translation is CASSLTGFEKLFF.

The chain links TRBV28 to TRBJ2-7; D possibly corresponds to TRBD1 (6 bases). The V end was cut by 5 bases, the J end by 2 bases, with 16 bases between. In germline, CDR1 is MDHEN, CDR2 SYDVKM. The CDR3 is 15 residues long. In DNA, the CDR3 is TGTGCCAGCAGTCAAATTGGAACAGGGACCTACGAGCAGTACTTC. Its protein is CASSQIGTGTYEQYF. The whole variable domain, filled in from reference TRBV28 and TRBJ2-7, reads DVKVTQSSRYLVKRTGEKVFLECVQDMDHENMFWYRQDPGLGLRLIYFSYDVKMKEKGDIPEGYSVSREKKERFSLILESASTNQTSMYLCASSQIGTGTYEQYFGPGTRLTVT.

The chain recombines TRBV28 with TRBJ2-3, with 14 bases fitting TRBD2. Germline V gives CDR1 MDHEN, CDR2 SYDVKM. With V trimmed by 0 bases and J by 3 bases, 2 bases remained unmatched. There are 17 residues in the CDR3. The CDR3 DNA follows: TGTGCCAGCAGTTTATGGACTAGCGGGGGGGGAACAGATACGCAGTATTTT. It codes for CASSLWTSGGGTDTQYF.

The chain has TRBV7-2 and TRBJ2-1; D unclear. The CDR3 consists of 12 residues. Deletions cut 7 bases from V and 5 bases from J, with 9 bases between. CDR1 and CDR2 (germline): SGHTA, FQGNSA. The CDR3 loop is CASTDGHNEQFF. CDR3 DNA sequence: TGTGCCAGCACCGACGGCCACAATGAGCAGTTCTTC.

The genes are TRBV5-4 and TRBJ2-3; 10 bases line up with TRBD2. Germline assignment: CDR1 SGHNT and CDR2 YYREEE (reference sequence). Trimming cost V 1 base and J 4 bases; bases outside gene matches: 3. The CDR3 is 15 amino acids. This CDR3 reads CASSLRAGGADTQYF. In DNA form, the CDR3 reads TGTGCCAGCAGCTTGAGAGCGGGGGGGGCAGATACGCAGTATTTT. The full variable domain, completed using reference TRBV5-4 and TRBJ2-3, is ETGVTQSPTHLIKTRGQQVTLRCSSQSGHNTVSWYQQALGQGPQFIFQYYREEENGRGNFPPRFSGLQFPNYSSELNVNALELDDSALYLCASSLRAGGADTQYFGPGTRLTVL.

The table lists this clone with a count of one. In DNA, the CDR3 is TGTGCCAGCAGTCCCCACAGGACCTCCTACGAGCAGTACTTC. Its protein is CASSPHRTSYEQYF. V and J are TRBV27 and TRBJ2-7, with D possibly TRBD1 on 5 matching bases. The germline CDR1 and CDR2 sequences are MNHEY and SMNVEV (reference sequence). V lost 5 bases to trimming and J lost 0 bases, with 11 bases between them. CDR3 length: 14 amino acids.